Presented here are 8 T cell receptor beta chains from one specimen sequenced in a study of blood T cell repertoires in COVID-19. Produced via immunoSEQ multiplex PCR; TCRdb's table is partial and in-frame only. This sample has under 250,000 clones, with about 93% found just once. The sequencing sample was made of peripheral blood. The receptor source for this set is a man between 60 and 75 years old with COVID-19, enrolled during active disease.

CDR3 sequence reads: CAWLRIGHPYNEQFF. The CDR3 nucleotides read TGTGCCTGGCTTCGGATAGGACACCCCTACAATGAGCAGTTCTTC. The V gene is TRBV30, the J gene TRBJ2-1, with D possibly matching TRBD1 (5 bases). V dropped 5 bases and J dropped 2 bases, with 16 bases sitting between them. Germline CDR1 reads GTSNPN; CDR2 reads SVGIG (reference sequence). The CDR3 extends over 15 amino acids.

V gene TRBV28 combines with J gene TRBJ1-2; TRBD1 might be the D (5 bases). Germline V gives CDR1 MDHEN, CDR2 SYDVKM. This CDR3 has 15 residues. V lost 7 bases and J 2 bases, leaving 17 bases between the germline ends. The CDR3 region is CASTLTGGINYGYTF. In DNA form, the CDR3 reads TGTGCCAGCACTCTAACGGGGGGGATAAACTATGGCTACACCTTC.

The rearrangement links TRBV28 to TRBJ2-1, with 10 bases lining up with TRBD2. CDR3 length: 16 residues. Trimming at V came to 11 bases and at J to 4 bases, leaving 14 bases not matched to a gene. Germline V gene data show CDR1 as MDHEN and CDR2 as SYDVKM. The CDR3 DNA is TGTGCCGTGGAGGGATCCGGGACTAGCGATTACAATGAGCAGTTCTTC. Translation: CAVEGSGTSDYNEQFF.

V usage is TRBV28 and J usage is TRBJ2-2, with D possibly matching TRBD2 (6 bases). Trimming took 6 bases from V and 1 from J, leaving 12 bases between them. CDR3 length equals 15 residues. Germline V gene data show CDR1 as MDHEN and CDR2 as SYDVKM. The CDR3 DNA reads TGTGCCAGCAGCCCCCGGCGGGAGAACACCGGGGAGCTGTTTTTT. It is translated as CASSPRRENTGELFF. Combining the CDR3 with reference TRBV28 and TRBJ2-2 gives the whole variable domain DVKVTQSSRYLVKRTGEKVFLECVQDMDHENMFWYRQDPGLGLRLIYFSYDVKMKEKGDIPEGYSVSREKKERFSLILESASTNQTSMYLCASSPRRENTGELFFGEGSRLTVL.

The chain carries TRBV5-1 and TRBJ2-3; D is perhaps TRBD1 (5 bases). CDR3 length: 14 amino acids. V shed 3 bases and J shed 4 bases, with 12 bases lying between them. Germline loops: CDR1 SGHRS, CDR2 YFSETQ. The CDR3 sequence is CASSWKGLADTQYF. The CDR3 region has the DNA TGCGCCAGCAGCTGGAAGGGGTTGGCAGATACGCAGTATTTT.

The chain joins TRBV7-9 to TRBJ1-2; no reliable D call. Germline V CDR1 and CDR2: SEHNR, FQNEAQ (reference sequence). The length of the CDR3 is 11 residues. V was clipped by 2 bases and J by 7 bases, with 5 bases between them. CDR3 loop: CASSLTGGYTF. Written as DNA, the CDR3 is TGTGCCAGCAGCTTAACTGGTGGCTACACCTTC.

The V gene is TRBV3-1 (or the pseudogene TRBV3-2), the J gene TRBJ1-2; possible D gene TRBD1, 5 bases. Germline assignment: CDR1 LGHDT and CDR2 YNNKEL (reference sequence). This CDR3 is built from 15 residues. With 1 base removed from V and 0 bases from J, the gap between germline ends came to 9 bases. CDR3 DNA sequence: TGTGCCAGCAGCCAAGTTTCAGGGACTAACTATGGCTACACCTTC. The encoded protein is CASSQVSGTNYGYTF.

The chain is built from TRBV5-1 and TRBJ1-3; 7 nucleotides align to TRBD1. This CDR3 has 16 amino acids. V shed 3 bases and J 4 bases; nucleotides not matched to a gene: 10. Germline V gives CDR1 SGHRS, CDR2 YFSETQ. Written as DNA, the CDR3 is TGCGCCAGCAGCTCAAACCCACAGGGGTCAGGAAACACCATATATTTT. Residues: CASSSNPQGSGNTIYF.